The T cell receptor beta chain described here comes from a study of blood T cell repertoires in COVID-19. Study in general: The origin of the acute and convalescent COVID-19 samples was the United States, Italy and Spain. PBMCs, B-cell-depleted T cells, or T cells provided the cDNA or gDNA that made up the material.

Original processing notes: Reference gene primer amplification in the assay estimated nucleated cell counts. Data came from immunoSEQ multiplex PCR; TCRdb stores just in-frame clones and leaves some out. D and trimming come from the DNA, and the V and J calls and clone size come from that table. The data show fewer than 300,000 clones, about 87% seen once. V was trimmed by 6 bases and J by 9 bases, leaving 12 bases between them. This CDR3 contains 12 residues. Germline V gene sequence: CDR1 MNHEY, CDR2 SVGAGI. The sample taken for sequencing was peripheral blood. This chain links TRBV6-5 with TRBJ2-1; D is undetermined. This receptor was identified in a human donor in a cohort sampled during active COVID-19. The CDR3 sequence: CASRIINSEQFF. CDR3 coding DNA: TGTGCCAGCAGAATAATCAATAGTGAGCAGTTCTTC.